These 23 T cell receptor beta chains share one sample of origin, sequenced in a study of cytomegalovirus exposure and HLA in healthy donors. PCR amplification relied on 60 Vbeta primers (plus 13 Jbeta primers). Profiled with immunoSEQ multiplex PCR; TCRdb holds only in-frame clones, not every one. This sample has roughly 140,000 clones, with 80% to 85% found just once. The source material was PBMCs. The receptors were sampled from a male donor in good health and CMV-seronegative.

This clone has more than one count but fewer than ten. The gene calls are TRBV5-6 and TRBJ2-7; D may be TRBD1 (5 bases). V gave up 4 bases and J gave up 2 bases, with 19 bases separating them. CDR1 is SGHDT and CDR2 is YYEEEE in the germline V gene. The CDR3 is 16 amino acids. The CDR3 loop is CASSPGRGRAAYEQYF. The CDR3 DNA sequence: TGTGCCAGCAGCCCAGGAAGGGGCAGGGCGGCCTACGAGCAGTACTTC.

The CDR3 DNA sequence: TGTGCCAGCAGCTTAGACCCCGGGGTTGGACAGCCCCAGCATTTT. Its translation: CASSLDPGVGQPQHF. The rearrangement links TRBV7-8 to TRBJ1-5; D not resolved. The germline gives CDR1 SGHVS, CDR2 FQNEAQ. Trimming took off 1 base at V and 7 bases at J, with 14 bases between the two ends. The CDR3 is 15 amino acids.

The CDR3 DNA reads as TGTGCCAGCAGCTCCTTGGGCAGCTTAGAGGCTTTCTTT. It encodes CASSSLGSLEAFF. The chain links TRBV28 to TRBJ1-1; no clear D. In germline, CDR1 is MDHEN, CDR2 SYDVKM. This CDR3 is built from 13 residues. Trimming shortened V by 6 bases and J by 11 bases, and 19 bases separated the two germline ends. Full variable domain (rest looked up from reference TRBV28 and TRBJ1-1): DVKVTQSSRYLVKRTGEKVFLECVQDMDHENMFWYRQDPGLGLRLIYFSYDVKMKEKGDIPEGYSVSREKKERFSLILESASTNQTSMYLCASSSLGSLEAFFGQGTRLTVV.

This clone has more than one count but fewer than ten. The CDR3 reads CASSPTGGRNEQYF. DNA for the CDR3: TGTGCCAGCAGCCCCACGGGCGGGAGGAACGAGCAGTACTTC. The chain is built from TRBV5-4 and TRBJ2-7, with 8 nucleotides matching TRBD2. Germline CDR1 and CDR2: SGHNT and YYREEE (reference sequence). J was trimmed by 5 bases and V by 4 bases; bases with no gene match: 8. CDR3 length equals 14 residues.

CDR3 DNA: TGTGCCAGTAGTCCCGGGACAGGGGGTGGCTACACCTTC. Residues: CASSPGTGGGYTF. The chain combines TRBV19 with TRBJ1-2; TRBD1 matches 11 bases. From germline, CDR1 is LNHDA and CDR2 SQIVND (reference sequence). CDR3 length: 13 residues. After removal of 5 bases from V and 7 bases from J, the junction contained 3 bases not matched to a gene.

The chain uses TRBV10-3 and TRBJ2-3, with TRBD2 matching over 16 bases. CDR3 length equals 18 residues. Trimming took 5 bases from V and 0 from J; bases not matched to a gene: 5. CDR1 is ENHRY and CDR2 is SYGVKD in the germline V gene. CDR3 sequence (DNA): TGTGCCATCAGTCTGGGACTAGCGGGAGGGGTTAGCACAGATACGCAGTATTTT. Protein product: CAISLGLAGGVSTDTQYF.

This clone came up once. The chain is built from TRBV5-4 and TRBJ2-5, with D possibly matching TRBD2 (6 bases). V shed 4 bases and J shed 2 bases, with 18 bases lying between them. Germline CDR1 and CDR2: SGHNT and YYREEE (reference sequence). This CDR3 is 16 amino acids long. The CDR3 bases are TGTGCCAGCAGCCGTCCCTCGGGGGACTTTCAAGAGACCCAGTACTTC. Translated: CASSRPSGDFQETQYF.

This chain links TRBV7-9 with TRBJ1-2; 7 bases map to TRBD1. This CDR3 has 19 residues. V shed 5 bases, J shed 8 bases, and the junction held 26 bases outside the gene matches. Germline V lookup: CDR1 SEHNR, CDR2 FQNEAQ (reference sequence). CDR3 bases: TGTGCCAGCAGCCCCTCTACCACCCGACAGGGAGGACCACTGGAAGGCTACACCTTC. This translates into CASSPSTTRQGGPLEGYTF.

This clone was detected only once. The CDR3 protein is CASSQGTGGTNQPQHF. CDR3 nucleotides: TGTGCCAGCAGCCAAGGGACAGGCGGAACCAATCAGCCCCAGCATTTT. This chain joins TRBV7-6 and TRBJ1-5, with 8 positions matching TRBD1. CDR1 SGHVS and CDR2 FNYEAQ come from the germline V gene. CDR3 length: 16 residues. The junction had 9 bases not matched to a gene; V was cut back by 5 bases and J by 3 bases.

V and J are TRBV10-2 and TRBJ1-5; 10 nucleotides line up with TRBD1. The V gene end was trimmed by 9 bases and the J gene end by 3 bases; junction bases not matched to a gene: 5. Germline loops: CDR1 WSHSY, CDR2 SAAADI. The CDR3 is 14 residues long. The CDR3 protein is CASLGQGLNQPQHF. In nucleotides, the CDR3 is TGCGCCAGTTTGGGACAGGGGCTCAATCAGCCCCAGCATTTT.

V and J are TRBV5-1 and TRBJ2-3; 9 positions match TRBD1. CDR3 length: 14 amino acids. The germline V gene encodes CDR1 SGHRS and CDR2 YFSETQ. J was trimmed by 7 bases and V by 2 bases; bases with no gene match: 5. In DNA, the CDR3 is TGCGCCAGCAGCTTACAGGGGGCTTTGAATACGCAGTATTTT. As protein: CASSLQGALNTQYF.

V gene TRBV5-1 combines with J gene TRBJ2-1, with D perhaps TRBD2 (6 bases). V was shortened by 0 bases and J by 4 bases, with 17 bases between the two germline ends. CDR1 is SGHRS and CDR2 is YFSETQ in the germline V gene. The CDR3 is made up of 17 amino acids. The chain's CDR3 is CASSLAGTGRRYNEQFF. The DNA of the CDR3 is TGCGCCAGCAGCTTGGCAGGGACCGGGAGACGGTACAATGAGCAGTTCTTC.

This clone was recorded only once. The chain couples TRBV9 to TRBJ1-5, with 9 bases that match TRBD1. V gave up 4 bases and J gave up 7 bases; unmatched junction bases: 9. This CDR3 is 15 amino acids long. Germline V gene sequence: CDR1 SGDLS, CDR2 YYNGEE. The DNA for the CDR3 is TGTGCCAGCAGCCCACGGACAGGGGCTCGGCAGCCCCAGCATTTT. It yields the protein CASSPRTGARQPQHF. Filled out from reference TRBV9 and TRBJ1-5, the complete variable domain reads DSGVTQTPKHLITATGQRVTLRCSPRSGDLSVYWYQQSLDQGLQFLIQYYNGEERAKGNILERFSAQQFPDLHSELNLSSLELGDSALYFCASSPRTGARQPQHFGDGTRLSIL.

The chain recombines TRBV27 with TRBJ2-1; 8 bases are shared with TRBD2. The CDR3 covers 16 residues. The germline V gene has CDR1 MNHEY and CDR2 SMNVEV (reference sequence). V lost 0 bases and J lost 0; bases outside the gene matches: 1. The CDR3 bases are TGTGCCAGCAGTTTATCTCTAGCGGGCTCCTACAATGAGCAGTTCTTC. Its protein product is CASSLSLAGSYNEQFF.

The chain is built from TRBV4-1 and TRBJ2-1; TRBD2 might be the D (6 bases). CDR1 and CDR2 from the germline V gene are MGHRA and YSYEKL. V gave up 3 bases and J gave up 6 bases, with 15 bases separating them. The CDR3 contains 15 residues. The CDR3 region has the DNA TGCGCCAGCAGCCAGGGAATGGTGGGGGGCAATGAGCAGTTCTTC. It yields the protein CASSQGMVGGNEQFF.

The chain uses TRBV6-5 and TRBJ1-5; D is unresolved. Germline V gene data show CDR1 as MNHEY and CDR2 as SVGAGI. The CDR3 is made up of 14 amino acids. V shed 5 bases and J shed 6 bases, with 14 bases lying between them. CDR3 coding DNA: TGTGCCAGCAGTCGACAAGGGAGCGGTCAGCCCCAGCATTTT. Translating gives CASSRQGSGQPQHF.

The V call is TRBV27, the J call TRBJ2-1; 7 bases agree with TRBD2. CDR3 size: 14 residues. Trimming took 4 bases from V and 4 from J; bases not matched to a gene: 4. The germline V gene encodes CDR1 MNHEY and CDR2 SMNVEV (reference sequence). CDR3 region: CASSSGGLYNEQFF. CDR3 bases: TGTGCCAGCAGTTCGGGGGGATTGTACAATGAGCAGTTCTTC.

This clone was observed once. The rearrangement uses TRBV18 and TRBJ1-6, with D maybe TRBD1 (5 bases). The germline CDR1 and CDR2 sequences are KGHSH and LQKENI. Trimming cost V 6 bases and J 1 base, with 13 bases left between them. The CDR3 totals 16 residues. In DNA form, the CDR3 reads TGTGCCAGCTCGCAGAGCAAGGGGTCCTATAATTCACCCCTCCACTTT. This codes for CASSQSKGSYNSPLHF.

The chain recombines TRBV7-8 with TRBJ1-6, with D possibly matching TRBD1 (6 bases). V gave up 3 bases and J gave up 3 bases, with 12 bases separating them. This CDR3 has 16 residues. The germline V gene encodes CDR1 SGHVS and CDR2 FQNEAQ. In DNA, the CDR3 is TGTGCCAGCAGCTTCACGGACAGAAGCTATAATTCACCCCTCCACTTT. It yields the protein CASSFTDRSYNSPLHF.

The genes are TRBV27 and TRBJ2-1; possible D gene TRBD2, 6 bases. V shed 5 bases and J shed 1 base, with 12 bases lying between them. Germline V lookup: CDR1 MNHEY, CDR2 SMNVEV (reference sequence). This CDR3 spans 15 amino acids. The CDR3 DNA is TGTGCCAGCAGTAAAACTAGCCTATCCTACAATGAGCAGTTCTTC. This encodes CASSKTSLSYNEQFF.

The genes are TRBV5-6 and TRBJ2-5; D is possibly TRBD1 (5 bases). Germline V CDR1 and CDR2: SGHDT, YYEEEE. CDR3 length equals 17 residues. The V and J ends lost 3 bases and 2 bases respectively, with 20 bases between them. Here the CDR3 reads CASSYPPPRTNQETQYF. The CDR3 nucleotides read TGTGCCAGCAGCTATCCCCCACCCCGGACAAATCAAGAGACCCAGTACTTC.

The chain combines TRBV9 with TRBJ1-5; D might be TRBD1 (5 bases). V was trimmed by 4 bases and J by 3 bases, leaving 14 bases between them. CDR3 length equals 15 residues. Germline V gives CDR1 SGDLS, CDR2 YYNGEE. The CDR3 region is CASSPTDRINQPQHF. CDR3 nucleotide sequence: TGTGCCAGCAGCCCGACCGACAGAATCAATCAGCCCCAGCATTTT.

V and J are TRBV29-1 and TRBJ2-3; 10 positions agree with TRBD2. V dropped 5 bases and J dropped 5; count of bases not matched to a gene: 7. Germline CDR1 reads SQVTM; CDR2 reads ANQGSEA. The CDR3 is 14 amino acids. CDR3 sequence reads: CSVTAGGPLDTQYF. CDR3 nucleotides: TGCAGCGTTACAGCGGGAGGGCCTCTAGATACGCAGTATTTT.